Shown below are 19 T cell receptor beta chains from a single sample sequenced in a study of blood T cell repertoires in COVID-19. Assay: immunoSEQ multiplex PCR; the TCRdb copy retains only in-frame clones and omits some. The table lists 93,000 or so clones, around 90% of them singletons. The sequenced sample consisted of peripheral blood. Every receptor here comes from a human donor in a cohort sampled during active COVID-19.

CDR3 residues: CASIRRGYMNTEAFF. CDR3 nucleotides: TGTGCCAGCATTAGGAGGGGCTACATGAACACTGAAGCTTTCTTT. V is TRBV28 and J is TRBJ1-1, with D perhaps TRBD1 (5 bases). The CDR3 extends over 15 amino acids. V dropped 7 bases and J dropped 0 bases, with 15 bases sitting between them. CDR1 is MDHEN and CDR2 is SYDVKM in the germline V gene. The variable domain in full, completed from reference TRBV28 and TRBJ1-1, reads DVKVTQSSRYLVKRTGEKVFLECVQDMDHENMFWYRQDPGLGLRLIYFSYDVKMKEKGDIPEGYSVSREKKERFSLILESASTNQTSMYLCASIRRGYMNTEAFFGQGTRLTVV.

The V and J genes are TRBV30 and TRBJ1-1; D is undetermined. V lost 2 bases and J 5 bases, leaving 12 bases between the germline ends. Germline lookup yields CDR1 GTSNPN and CDR2 SVGIG (reference sequence). This CDR3 has 13 residues. This CDR3 reads CAWSTDASTEAFF. The DNA for the CDR3 is TGTGCCTGGAGTACTGATGCCTCAACTGAAGCTTTCTTT.

The chain links TRBV14 to TRBJ2-7; D might be TRBD1 (6 bases). Trimming removed 4 bases at V and 0 bases at J, with 13 bases between. Germline V gene lookup returns CDR1 SGHDN and CDR2 FVKESK. The CDR3 totals 15 residues. CDR3 nucleotides: TGTGCCAGCAGCCCCCGGACAGCTTCCTCCTACGAGCAGTACTTC. Translating it yields CASSPRTASSYEQYF. Full variable domain (rest looked up from reference TRBV14 and TRBJ2-7): EAGVTQFPSHSVIEKGQTVTLRCDPISGHDNLYWYRRVMGKEIKFLLHFVKESKQDESGMPNNRFLAERTGGTYSTLKVQPAELEDSGVYFCASSPRTASSYEQYFGPGTRLTVT.

The CDR3 DNA reads as TGTGCCAGCAGCGTGATACTTGGTGAGCAGTTCTTC. It translates to CASSVILGEQFF. The chain employs TRBV9 and TRBJ2-1; the D is unclear. Germline V gene sequence: CDR1 SGDLS, CDR2 YYNGEE. The CDR3 has 12 residues. The V end lost 2 bases, the J end lost 9 bases, and 9 bases lay between the germline ends. Variable domain in full (rest from reference TRBV9 and TRBJ2-1): DSGVTQTPKHLITATGQRVTLRCSPRSGDLSVYWYQQSLDQGLQFLIQYYNGEERAKGNILERFSAQQFPDLHSELNLSSLELGDSALYFCASSVILGEQFFGPGTRLTVL.

V usage is TRBV18 and J usage is TRBJ1-3, with 7 positions matching TRBD1. Germline CDR1 is KGHSH and CDR2 is LQKENI. V trimming: 1 base; J trimming: 2 bases; junction bases outside the gene matches: 2. The CDR3 is 15 amino acids. The CDR3 bases are TGTGCCAGCTCACCACGCGGACAGGCTGGAAACACCATATATTTT. This sequence encodes CASSPRGQAGNTIYF.

The J gene is TRBJ2-2, the V gene TRBV27; TRBD2 is a possible D gene (6 bases). With 7 bases removed from V and 1 base from J, the gap between germline ends came to 13 bases. The germline V gene has CDR1 MNHEY and CDR2 SMNVEV (reference sequence). This CDR3 has 15 amino acids. CDR3 in amino acids: CASTGGEENTGELFF. CDR3 sequence (DNA): TGTGCCAGCACCGGGGGAGAAGAGAACACCGGGGAGCTGTTTTTT.

This chain connects TRBV4-2 to TRBJ1-6, with 7 positions matching TRBD1. Germline V gene data show CDR1 as LGHNA and CDR2 as YNFKEQ. This CDR3 has 18 residues. V lost 1 base and J lost 0; bases outside the gene matches: 6. The CDR3 protein is CASSQGQGESSYNSPLHF. The CDR3 nucleotides read TGTGCCAGCAGCCAAGGCCAGGGGGAGTCCTCCTATAATTCACCCCTCCACTTT.

This clone was seen at least ten times. This chain joins TRBV6-2 or TRBV6-3 and TRBJ1-2, with 7 bases aligning to TRBD1. Germline loops: CDR1 MNHEY, CDR2 SVGEGT. V lost 4 bases to trimming and J lost 4 bases; unmatched junction nucleotides: 12. The CDR3 loop spans 16 amino acids. As DNA, the CDR3 is TGTGCCAGCAGTTTACACCCGACAGGGAGGAGCTATGGCTACACCTTC. Translating it yields CASSLHPTGRSYGYTF.

This clone appeared a single time. V and J are TRBV6-1 and TRBJ1-5, with D tentatively TRBD1 (5 bases). CDR1 MNHNS and CDR2 SASEGT come from the germline V gene. V was shortened by 1 base and J by 5 bases, with 9 bases between the two germline ends. This CDR3 region has 14 residues. The CDR3 here is CASSEVWGDQPQHF. As DNA, the CDR3 is TGTGCCAGCAGTGAAGTATGGGGGGATCAGCCCCAGCATTTT.

This chain uses TRBV6-2 or TRBV6-3 with TRBJ2-2, with TRBD1 matching 9 bases. V shed 6 bases and J 6 bases; nucleotides not matched to a gene: 11. The CDR3 is 16 residues long. CDR1 and CDR2 from the germline V gene are MNHEY and SVGEGT. The CDR3 DNA sequence: TGTGCCAGCAGCCCCTCGGGACAGGGCCCACCCGGGGAGCTGTTTTTT. Protein sequence: CASSPSGQGPPGELFF.

V is TRBV10-1 and J is TRBJ1-2; tentatively, D is TRBD1 (5 bases). Germline CDR1 WNHNN, CDR2 SYGVQD (reference sequence). V was cut by 5 bases and J by 4 bases, with 11 bases left in between. CDR3 size: 13 residues. DNA of the CDR3: TGCGCCAGCAGTCCCGACAGAATCTATGGCTACACCTTC. The encoded protein is CASSPDRIYGYTF.

This chain joins TRBV12-3 or TRBV12-4 and TRBJ1-2; weak D call: TRBD1 (5 bases). V shed 7 bases and J shed 1 base, with 10 bases lying between them. The CDR3 has 13 amino acids. CDR3 loop: CASTKTDNYGYTF. For the CDR3, the DNA is TGTGCCAGCACCAAGACAGATAACTATGGCTACACCTTC.

This sequence joins TRBV18 and TRBJ1-1, with D unresolved. V was clipped by 3 bases and J by 4 bases, with 12 bases between them. CDR3 length: 14 amino acids. Germline V lookup: CDR1 KGHSH, CDR2 LQKENI. The DNA for the CDR3 is TGTGCCAGCTCACCGGTGGGCCCAGGCACTGAAGCTTTCTTT. As protein: CASSPVGPGTEAFF.

This clone turned up a few times. This chain joins TRBV7-9 and TRBJ1-2, with 12 bases aligning to TRBD1. This CDR3 has 17 amino acids. The V gene end was trimmed by 2 bases and the J gene end by 6 bases; junction bases not matched to a gene: 10. The germline CDR1 and CDR2 sequences are SEHNR and FQNEAQ (reference sequence). The CDR3 region is CASSLPGDRGLLDGYTF. DNA of the CDR3: TGTGCCAGCAGCTTACCTGGGGACAGGGGGCTTTTGGATGGCTACACCTTC.

This clone was observed a few times. The chain employs TRBV4-1 and TRBJ1-3, with a possible D match to TRBD1 (5 bases). CDR3 length: 16 residues. Germline assignment: CDR1 MGHRA and CDR2 YSYEKL. The V and J ends lost 1 base and 5 bases respectively, with 15 bases between them. The CDR3 region is CASSQVKAQGRNTIYF. CDR3 in DNA: TGCGCCAGCAGCCAAGTGAAGGCCCAGGGCCGAAACACCATATATTTT.

The gene calls are TRBV6-6 and TRBJ1-2, with D possibly TRBD1 on 5 matching bases. This CDR3 has 16 amino acids. The V end was cut by 6 bases, the J end by 5 bases, with 22 bases between. Germline CDR1 and CDR2: MNHNY and SVGAGI (reference sequence). Here the CDR3 DNA reads TGTGCCAGCAGGATGGGGGGGAGCGAGGGACTTTATGGCTACACCTTC. Translated, it gives CASRMGGSEGLYGYTF.

The V call is TRBV7-8, the J call TRBJ1-1, with unresolved D. The CDR3 length is 14 residues. V was pared by 5 bases and J by 5 bases, with 15 bases between. CDR1 is SGHVS and CDR2 is FQNEAQ in the germline V gene. The CDR3 sequence is CASSLVGRGTEAFF. DNA of the CDR3: TGTGCCAGCAGCCTCGTCGGGCGGGGAACTGAAGCTTTCTTT.

The CDR3 DNA reads as TGTGCCAGCAGTGACTCGATGGCAATTATTGGTCTGTTCTTC. Its translation is CASSDSMAIIGLFF. V gene TRBV6-4 combines with J gene TRBJ2-1; D is unresolved. The CDR3 sequence is 14 residues long. Germline lookup yields CDR1 MRHNA and CDR2 SNTAGT. Trimming cost V 0 bases and J 15 bases, with 18 bases left between them.

This rearrangement joins TRBV29-1 to TRBJ2-7; D is unclear. Germline assignment: CDR1 SQVTM and CDR2 ANQGSEA. This CDR3 contains 13 residues. The ends were cut back, 5 bases at V and 1 base at J, with 12 bases in the middle. CDR3 in amino acids: CSVFTGGSYEQYF. CDR3 nucleotide sequence: TGCAGCGTTTTCACTGGTGGTTCCTACGAGCAGTACTTC.